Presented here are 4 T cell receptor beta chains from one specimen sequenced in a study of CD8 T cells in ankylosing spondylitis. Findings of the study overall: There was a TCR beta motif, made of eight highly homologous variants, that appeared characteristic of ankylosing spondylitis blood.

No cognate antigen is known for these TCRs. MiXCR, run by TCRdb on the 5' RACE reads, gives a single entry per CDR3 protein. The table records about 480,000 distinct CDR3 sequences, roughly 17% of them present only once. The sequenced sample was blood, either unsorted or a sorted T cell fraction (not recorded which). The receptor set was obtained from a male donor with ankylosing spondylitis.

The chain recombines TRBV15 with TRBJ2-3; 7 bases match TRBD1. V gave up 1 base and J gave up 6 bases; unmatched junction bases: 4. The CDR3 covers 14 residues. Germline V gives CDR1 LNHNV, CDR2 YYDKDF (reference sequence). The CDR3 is CATSRGQGTDTQYF. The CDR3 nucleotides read TGTGCCACCAGCAGAGGACAGGGAACGGATACGCAGTATTTT.

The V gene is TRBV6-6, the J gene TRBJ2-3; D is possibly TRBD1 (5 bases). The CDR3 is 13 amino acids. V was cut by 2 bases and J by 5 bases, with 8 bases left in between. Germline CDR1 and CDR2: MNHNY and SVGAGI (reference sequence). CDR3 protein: CASSYPGLDTQYF. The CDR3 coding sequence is TGTGCCAGCAGTTACCCAGGGTTAGATACGCAGTATTTT.

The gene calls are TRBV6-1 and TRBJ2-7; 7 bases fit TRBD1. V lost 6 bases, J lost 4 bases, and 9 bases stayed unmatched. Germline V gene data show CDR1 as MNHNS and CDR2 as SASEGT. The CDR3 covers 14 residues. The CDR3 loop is CASRPGQIFYEQYF. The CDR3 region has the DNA TGTGCCAGCAGACCGGGACAGATCTTTTACGAGCAGTACTTC.

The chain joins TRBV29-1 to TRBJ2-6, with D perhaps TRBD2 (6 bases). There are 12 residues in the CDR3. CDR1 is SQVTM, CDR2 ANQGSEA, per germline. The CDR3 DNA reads TGCGGGACTGGCTCTGGGGCCAACGTCCTGACTTTC. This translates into CGTGSGANVLTF.